This is a list of T cell receptor beta chains from one sample in a study of T cell repertoires in cytomegalovirus infection. Their recognized antigens are unknown. A single record per CDR3 protein comes from TCRdb applying MiXCR to the reads. The profile shows fewer than 55,000 distinct CDR3 sequences, 20% of them singletons. The starting material was CD8+ T cells from cultured PBMCs, obtained from culture after CMV antigen stimulation. The receptors were sampled from a human donor in good health (CMV status not recorded). Some clones in this sample may be carry-over from other donors' samples. The CDR3 runs from the conserved cysteine through the conserved F or W. D genes are given only for firm matches. Clone size is given for some rows only: seen once, a few or many times, or a class if the clone is expanded.

J	V	size	D	CDR3	DNA
TRBJ2-3	TRBV27	.	.	CASSFRGGVADTQYF	TGTGCCAGCAGTTTCCGAGGGGGGGTCGCAGATACGCAGTATTTT
TRBJ2-2	TRBV6-2/TRBV6-3	.	.	CATRTARSGTGELFF	TGTGCCACCAGAACCGCCAGGAGTGGAACCGGGGAGCTGTTTTTT
TRBJ2-5	TRBV7-6	.	.	CASSLANAGETQYF	TGTGCCAGCAGTTTGGCGAATGCTGGGGAGACCCAGTACTTC
TRBJ1-1	TRBV4-1	few	.	CASSQGPGSEAFF	TGCGCCAGCAGCCAAGGACCCGGAAGTGAAGCTTTCTTT
TRBJ1-4	TRBV7-8	few	.	CASSSGLGEKLFF	TGTGCCAGCAGCTCGGGACTGGGGGAAAAACTGTTTTTT
TRBJ2-7	TRBV5-4	.	.	CASTGAEAQYF	TGTGCCAGCACCGGGGCAGAGGCGCAGTACTTC
TRBJ2-7	TRBV4-1	.	.	CASSQPDSAYEQYF	TGCGCCAGCAGCCAACCGGACAGCGCTTACGAGCAGTACTTC
TRBJ2-7	TRBV30	.	.	CAWSVSWGYEQYF	TGTGCCTGGAGTGTAAGTTGGGGCTACGAGCAGTACTTC
TRBJ2-7	TRBV7-2	few	.	CASSLRQSHEQYF	TGTGCCAGCAGCTTACGGCAATCTCACGAGCAGTACTTC
TRBJ2-1	TRBV7-2	few	TRBD2	CASSVRLAGGIYNEQFF	TGTGCCAGCAGCGTCCGACTAGCGGGGGGGATCTACAATGAGCAGTTCTTC
TRBJ1-1	TRBV28	many	TRBD1	CASSGGGWITEAFF	TGTGCCAGCAGTGGAGGGGGCTGGATCACTGAAGCTTTCTTT
TRBJ1-1	TRBV7-8	.	.	CASSSISLNTEAFF	TGTGCCAGCAGCTCAATTTCCTTGAACACTGAAGCTTTCTTT
TRBJ1-1	TRBV12-3/TRBV12-4	.	.	CASSLGGLVTEAFF	TGTGCCAGCAGTTTAGGAGGTCTGGTCACTGAAGCTTTCTTT
TRBJ2-7	TRBV4-1	few	TRBD2	CASSLKREGIHYEQYF	TGCGCCAGCAGCCTAAAAAGGGAGGGGATACACTACGAGCAGTACTTC
TRBJ1-1	TRBV6-1	.	.	CASSGGKPNTEAFF	TGTGCCAGCAGTGGAGGCAAACCGAACACTGAAGCTTTCTTT
TRBJ2-2	TRBV7-2	.	.	CASRLSGTANTGELFF	TGTGCCAGCAGATTATCCGGGACGGCGAACACCGGGGAGCTGTTTTTT
TRBJ2-1	TRBV7-8	.	.	CASSPRSPYNEQFF	TGTGCCAGCAGCCCTAGGAGCCCCTACAATGAGCAGTTCTTC
TRBJ2-3	TRBV12-3/TRBV12-4	few	TRBD1	CASRQGADTQYF	TGTGCCAGCAGACAGGGGGCAGATACGCAGTATTTT
TRBJ2-5	TRBV6-1	.	.	CASHGRGASIEETQYF	TGTGCCAGCCACGGAAGAGGTGCGTCAATCGAAGAGACCCAGTACTTC
TRBJ2-3	TRBV6-5	few	TRBD1	CASSSMTGSDTQYF	TGTGCCAGCAGTTCAATGACAGGGTCAGATACGCAGTATTTT
TRBJ2-1	TRBV6-2/TRBV6-3	few	TRBD2	CASSLLAGASDEQFF	TGTGCCAGCAGTCTACTAGCGGGGGCCTCAGATGAGCAGTTCTTC
TRBJ2-5	TRBV11-2	.	.	CASSLGRTGRGRKETQYF	TGTGCCAGCAGCTTAGGTCGAACAGGGCGGGGACGTAAAGAGACCCAGTACTTC
TRBJ1-4	TRBV4-1	few	.	CASRLFMQVANEKLFF	TGCGCCAGCAGACTATTCATGCAAGTCGCTAATGAAAAACTGTTTTTT
TRBJ1-6	TRBV6-5	.	.	CASSFATAEDSPLHF	TGTGCCAGCAGCTTCGCGACAGCCGAAGATTCACCCCTCCACTTT
TRBJ2-5	TRBV7-9	few	TRBD1	CASSYLDRGGIRETQYF	TGTGCCAGCAGCTACCTGGACAGGGGAGGTATCAGAGAGACCCAGTACTTC
TRBJ1-4	TRBV6-1	.	TRBD1	CASSGALQDRGGEKLFF	TGTGCCAGCAGTGGAGCGCTTCAGGACAGGGGAGGAGAAAAACTGTTTTTT
TRBJ2-3	TRBV7-2	few	TRBD2	CASSPMMRGWDTDTQYF	TGTGCCAGCAGCCCGATGATGCGGGGGTGGGACACAGATACGCAGTATTTT
TRBJ2-7	TRBV7-9	few	TRBD1	CASSTETGVYEQYF	TGTGCCAGCAGCACAGAGACAGGGGTCTACGAGCAGTACTTC
TRBJ2-1	TRBV7-2	.	TRBD1	CASSLRGPDNEQFF	TGTGCCAGCAGCTTAAGGGGGCCGGACAATGAGCAGTTCTTC
TRBJ1-4	TRBV27	.	.	CASSFRQGPNEKLFF	TGTGCCAGCAGTTTCCGGCAGGGACCGAATGAAAAACTGTTTTTT